The rows below give T cell receptor beta chains drawn from one sample of a study of long-term antiretroviral therapy in people with HIV. Method: immunoSEQ multiplex PCR; TCRdb's copy keeps in-frame clones and lacks some. The sample lists fewer than 20,000 clones, 70% to 90% occurring once. The source was unsorted PBMCs, collected 0.5 years after starting antiretroviral therapy. These receptors were obtained from a woman aged 40 to 50 with HIV. Each CDR3 is given with its conserved first and last residue. The D gene is left open where the match is weak. Some rows mark clone size as missing; the rest say once, few, many or name a class of expanded clone.

>.|TRBJ2-3|.|TRBV4-1
CASSQVQSTDTQYF
TGCGCCAGCAGCCAAGTTCAGAGCACAGATACGCAGTATTTT
>.|TRBJ2-5|.|TRBV5-1
CASSLTGQPRGTQYF
TGCGCCAGCAGCTTGACGGGACAACCTAGAGGGACCCAGTACTTC
>.|TRBJ2-6|.|TRBV28
CASSSTKGSSGANVLTF
TGTGCCAGCAGTTCCACCAAGGGCTCCTCTGGGGCCAACGTCCTGACTTTC
>.|TRBJ1-2|.|TRBV18
CASSLVSSQRIPGSPTALYGYTF
TGTGCCAGCTCACTCGTGAGCAGTCAGAGAATACCAGGGAGTCCCACGGCCCTCTATGGCTACACCTTC
>.|TRBJ2-2|.|TRBV25-1
CASSDAGRNTGELFF
TGTGCCAGCAGTGATGCAGGGAGGAACACCGGGGAGCTGTTTTTT
>TRBD1|TRBJ2-3|.|TRBV9
CASSTKGIGTASTDTQYF
TGTGCCAGCAGCACGAAGGGTATCGGGACAGCTTCCACAGATACGCAGTATTTT
>.|TRBJ1-2|.|TRBV2
CASRPGQTNYGYTF
TGTGCCAGCAGGCCTGGACAAACAAACTATGGCTACACCTTC
>TRBD1|TRBJ1-2|.|TRBV10-2
CASSGQDRGHGYTF
TGCGCCAGCAGTGGGCAGGACAGGGGGCATGGCTACACCTTC
>.|TRBJ1-3|once|TRBV7-6
CASSLAGPSSGNTIYF
TGTGCCAGCAGCTTAGCGGGACCGTCCTCTGGAAACACCATATATTTT
>.|TRBJ2-5|.|TRBV4-1
CASSQEGRGGETQYF
TGCGCCAGCAGCCAAGAGGGCCGTGGGGGAGAGACCCAGTACTTC
>TRBD2|TRBJ2-2|once|TRBV19
CASSIALAVFAGELFF
TGTGCCAGTAGTATAGCACTAGCGGTTTTCGCCGGGGAGCTGTTTTTT
>.|TRBJ1-5|once|TRBV4-1
CASSQDTGPGQPQHF
TGCGCCAGCAGCCAGGATACAGGGCCCGGTCAGCCCCAGCATTTT
>TRBD2|TRBJ2-2|.|TRBV6-4
CASRRERTSGTGELFF
TGTGCCAGCAGGAGAGAGAGGACTAGCGGGACCGGGGAGCTGTTTTTT
>.|TRBJ1-1|.|TRBV6-1
CASSESLGTEAFF
TGTGCCAGCAGTGAAAGCTTGGGCACTGAAGCTTTCTTT
>.|TRBJ2-3|.|TRBV6-5
CASRTGIISDTQYF
TGTGCCAGCAGAACAGGGATTATATCGGATACGCAGTATTTT
>TRBD1|TRBJ1-4|.|TRBV7-9
CASSLDGTVGEKLFF
TGTGCCAGCAGCTTAGATGGGACAGTTGGCGAAAAACTGTTTTTT
>TRBD1|TRBJ1-5|.|TRBV5-6
CASSTGQGVNQPQHF
TGTGCCAGCAGCACTGGACAGGGAGTCAATCAGCCCCAGCATTTT
>.|TRBJ2-2|.|TRBV28
CASSLGPAGRELFF
TGTGCCAGCAGTTTAGGGCCAGCGGGTCGGGAGCTGTTTTTT
>.|TRBJ2-3|.|TRBV5-1
CASGGGGTSTDTQYF
TGCGCCAGCGGGGGAGGCGGAACTAGCACAGATACGCAGTATTTT
>.|TRBJ1-1|.|TRBV21-1
CASSKALGAPGTEAFF
TGTGCCAGCAGCAAAGCGCTGGGGGCGCCGGGAACTGAAGCTTTCTTT
>.|TRBJ2-5|.|TRBV9
CASSVGREETQYF
TGTGCCAGCAGCGTAGGGAGGGAAGAGACCCAGTACTTC
>TRBD2|TRBJ2-7|.|TRBV28
CASGGLVYEQYF
TGTGCCAGCGGGGGACTAGTATACGAGCAGTACTTC
>.|TRBJ2-2|.|TRBV5-6
CASSVGSYTGELFF
TGTGCCAGCAGCGTGGGATCATACACCGGGGAGCTGTTTTTT
>TRBD1|TRBJ2-3|.|TRBV18
CASSPISFGQGNTDTQYF
TGTGCCAGCTCACCAATATCCTTCGGACAGGGTAACACAGATACGCAGTATTTT
>.|TRBJ2-2|once|TRBV7-8
CASSLNQISGTGELFF
TGTGCCAGCAGCTTAAATCAGATTTCGGGCACCGGGGAGCTGTTTTTT